One T cell receptor (beta chain) is described in this entry. Germline CDR1 and CDR2: SGHAT and FQDESV (reference sequence). The CDR3 covers 13 residues. V lost 2 bases, J lost 10 bases, and 12 bases lay in between. Symptom resolution, clearance, or two negative PCRs marked the recovered donors of Cohort 3. Method: immunoSEQ multiplex PCR; TCRdb's copy keeps in-frame clones and lacks some. The data hold some 420,000 clones, with 85% to 90% observed a single time. The data originate from a study of blood T cell repertoires in COVID-19. Study-wide context: Whether acute or convalescent, the COVID-19 samples came from the United States, Italy and Spain. T cells, B-cell-depleted T cells, or PBMCs provided the cDNA or gDNA that served as material.

This chain connects TRBV11-1 to TRBJ2-1; D remains ambiguous. Sequencing was performed on PBMCs or T cells enriched from blood (not recorded which). This TCR derives from a man aged 25 to 45 who had recovered from COVID-19. Here the CDR3 DNA reads TGTGCCAGCAGCTTACTACGTTCCTCCGAGCAGTTCTTC. Amino acid sequence: CASSLLRSSEQFF.